The rows below give T cell receptor beta chains drawn from one sample of a study of identical twins. TCRdb passed the 5' RACE reads through MiXCR, listing each CDR3 protein once. The sample records fewer than 450,000 distinct CDR3 sequences, approximately 10% being singletons. The specimen sequenced was naive T cells sorted from blood. The receptors here all came from a woman aged 50 to 60 in good health. CDR3s include the opening cysteine and the closing phenylalanine or tryptophan. Each record gives: V gene, clone size, D gene, J gene, CDR3 protein, CDR3 DNA. The D gene is left open where the match is weak. Clone size is given for some rows only: seen once, a few or many times, or a class if the clone is expanded.

V gene: TRBV12-3/TRBV12-4
clone size: many
D gene: .
J gene: TRBJ2-3
CDR3 protein: CASSSSGDTQYF
CDR3 DNA: TGTGCCAGCAGTTCGAGTGGAGATACGCAGTATTTT

V gene: TRBV5-1
clone size: many
D gene: .
J gene: TRBJ2-1
CDR3 protein: CASGGGDEQFF
CDR3 DNA: TGCGCCAGCGGAGGGGGGGATGAGCAGTTCTTC

V gene: TRBV3-1
clone size: .
D gene: TRBD2
J gene: TRBJ2-1
CDR3 protein: CASSQAIAGVGEQFF
CDR3 DNA: TGTGCCAGCAGCCAAGCCATAGCGGGAGTTGGGGAGCAGTTCTTC

V gene: TRBV27
clone size: few
D gene: TRBD2
J gene: TRBJ2-1
CDR3 protein: CASSPTSGYYYNEQFF
CDR3 DNA: TGTGCCAGCAGTCCGACTAGCGGTTATTACTACAATGAGCAGTTCTTC

V gene: TRBV5-1
clone size: few
D gene: .
J gene: TRBJ2-3
CDR3 protein: CASSSGTFTDTQYF
CDR3 DNA: TGCGCCAGCAGCTCCGGGACTTTCACAGATACGCAGTATTTT

V gene: TRBV5-1
clone size: few
D gene: .
J gene: TRBJ2-1
CDR3 protein: CASSSGAEEQFF
CDR3 DNA: TGCGCCAGCAGCTCCGGAGCGGAGGAGCAGTTCTTC

V gene: TRBV20-1
clone size: few
D gene: .
J gene: TRBJ1-1
CDR3 protein: CSARESGSTEAFF
CDR3 DNA: TGCAGTGCTAGGGAGTCGGGGAGCACTGAAGCTTTCTTT

V gene: TRBV29-1
clone size: many
D gene: .
J gene: TRBJ1-1
CDR3 protein: CSSTGDLNTEAFF
CDR3 DNA: TGCAGCAGCACGGGAGACTTGAACACTGAAGCTTTCTTT

V gene: TRBV11-2
clone size: .
D gene: TRBD2
J gene: TRBJ2-3
CDR3 protein: CASSLVSGLAGGRAEQYF
CDR3 DNA: TGTGCCAGCAGCTTAGTTTCGGGACTAGCGGGAGGCCGCGCAGAACAGTATTTT

V gene: TRBV5-6
clone size: many
D gene: .
J gene: TRBJ2-2
CDR3 protein: CASRDSNTGELFF
CDR3 DNA: TGTGCCAGCAGGGACTCGAACACCGGGGAGCTGTTTTTT

V gene: TRBV29-1
clone size: .
D gene: .
J gene: TRBJ1-2
CDR3 protein: CSVEGRTANYGYTF
CDR3 DNA: TGCAGCGTTGAAGGTCGGACAGCTAACTATGGCTACACCTTC

V gene: TRBV6-5
clone size: .
D gene: .
J gene: TRBJ2-7
CDR3 protein: CASSYSPFSDEQYF
CDR3 DNA: TGTGCCAGCAGTTACTCCCCCTTTAGTGACGAGCAGTACTTC

V gene: TRBV27
clone size: many
D gene: .
J gene: TRBJ1-6
CDR3 protein: CASSSSSYNSPLHF
CDR3 DNA: TGTGCCAGCAGTTCAAGCTCCTATAATTCACCCCTCCACTTT

V gene: TRBV7-9
clone size: few
D gene: TRBD1
J gene: TRBJ2-5
CDR3 protein: CASSLSRDRARETQYF
CDR3 DNA: TGTGCCAGCAGCTTGTCCCGGGACAGGGCTCGGGAGACCCAGTACTTC

V gene: TRBV12-3/TRBV12-4
clone size: many
D gene: .
J gene: TRBJ1-2
CDR3 protein: CASEGPTGTENYGYTF
CDR3 DNA: TGTGCCAGCGAGGGGCCCACCGGGACGGAAAACTATGGCTACACCTTC

V gene: TRBV12-3/TRBV12-4
clone size: .
D gene: TRBD2
J gene: TRBJ2-3
CDR3 protein: CASTVFLLAGVADTQYF
CDR3 DNA: TGTGCCAGCACCGTATTCTTACTAGCGGGAGTGGCTGATACGCAGTATTTT

V gene: TRBV6-5
clone size: few
D gene: .
J gene: TRBJ1-1
CDR3 protein: CASSHAAVGTEAFF
CDR3 DNA: TGTGCCAGCAGTCACGCGGCGGTCGGCACTGAAGCTTTCTTT

V gene: TRBV7-2
clone size: .
D gene: TRBD1
J gene: TRBJ1-2
CDR3 protein: CASSSGTGFIGYTF
CDR3 DNA: TGTGCCAGCAGCTCCGGGACAGGGTTTATTGGCTACACCTTC

V gene: TRBV6-5
clone size: few
D gene: TRBD2
J gene: TRBJ2-2
CDR3 protein: CASSYETSGLNTGELFF
CDR3 DNA: TGTGCCAGCAGTTACGAGACTAGCGGACTGAACACCGGGGAGCTGTTTTTT

V gene: TRBV20-1
clone size: .
D gene: TRBD2
J gene: TRBJ2-5
CDR3 protein: CSAGRAGALGETQYF
CDR3 DNA: TGCAGTGCTGGTCGGGCGGGAGCCTTAGGGGAGACCCAGTACTTC

V gene: TRBV29-1
clone size: few
D gene: .
J gene: TRBJ1-1
CDR3 protein: CSLQGSGGAFF
CDR3 DNA: TGCAGCCTGCAAGGATCGGGGGGAGCTTTCTTT

V gene: TRBV29-1
clone size: many
D gene: .
J gene: TRBJ2-1
CDR3 protein: CSVEIGSGTYNEQFF
CDR3 DNA: TGCAGCGTTGAAATCGGGAGTGGAACCTACAATGAGCAGTTCTTC

V gene: TRBV6-1
clone size: .
D gene: TRBD2
J gene: TRBJ2-2
CDR3 protein: CASWGLAGVGELFF
CDR3 DNA: TGTGCCAGCTGGGGACTAGCGGGAGTCGGGGAGCTGTTTTTT

V gene: TRBV4-1
clone size: many
D gene: .
J gene: TRBJ2-6
CDR3 protein: CASSFGGSGANVLTF
CDR3 DNA: TGCGCCAGCAGCTTCGGGGGATCTGGGGCCAACGTCCTGACTTTC

V gene: TRBV2
clone size: few
D gene: .
J gene: TRBJ1-5
CDR3 protein: CASSRGDNSNQPQHF
CDR3 DNA: TGTGCCAGCAGTCGGGGAGACAATAGCAATCAGCCCCAGCATTTT

V gene: TRBV12-3/TRBV12-4
clone size: many
D gene: TRBD1
J gene: TRBJ2-2
CDR3 protein: CASSLTGGRARTGELFF
CDR3 DNA: TGTGCCAGCAGTTTAACAGGGGGACGAGCACGGACCGGGGAGCTGTTTTTT

V gene: TRBV7-3
clone size: .
D gene: .
J gene: TRBJ2-2
CDR3 protein: CASSDGTFNTGELFF
CDR3 DNA: TGTGCCAGCAGCGACGGGACTTTTAACACCGGGGAGCTGTTTTTT

V gene: TRBV5-1
clone size: many
D gene: .
J gene: TRBJ1-1
CDR3 protein: CASSLVGHPTEAFF
CDR3 DNA: TGCGCCAGCAGCTTGGTAGGCCATCCCACTGAAGCTTTCTTT

V gene: TRBV29-1
clone size: many
D gene: .
J gene: TRBJ1-1
CDR3 protein: CSVRDSLETEAFF
CDR3 DNA: TGCAGCGTTCGGGATTCCCTGGAGACTGAAGCTTTCTTT

V gene: TRBV18
clone size: few
D gene: TRBD2
J gene: TRBJ2-7
CDR3 protein: CASSPSTGTSIYEQYF
CDR3 DNA: TGTGCCAGCTCACCGTCCACCGGGACTAGCATTTACGAGCAGTACTTC

V gene: TRBV11-2
clone size: few
D gene: .
J gene: TRBJ2-1
CDR3 protein: CASSLDGDNEQFF
CDR3 DNA: TGTGCCAGCAGCTTAGACGGGGATAATGAGCAGTTCTTC

V gene: TRBV12-3/TRBV12-4
clone size: many
D gene: .
J gene: TRBJ2-2
CDR3 protein: CASSLDQLTGELFF
CDR3 DNA: TGTGCCAGCAGTTTAGACCAACTCACCGGGGAGCTGTTTTTT

V gene: TRBV6-5
clone size: many
D gene: TRBD2
J gene: TRBJ2-3
CDR3 protein: CASSPLAGGPTDTQYF
CDR3 DNA: TGTGCCAGCAGCCCCCTAGCGGGAGGGCCAACAGATACGCAGTATTTT

V gene: TRBV6-5
clone size: many
D gene: .
J gene: TRBJ2-2
CDR3 protein: CASKRSNTGELFF
CDR3 DNA: TGTGCCAGCAAACGATCGAACACCGGGGAGCTGTTTTTT

V gene: TRBV11-2
clone size: .
D gene: TRBD1
J gene: TRBJ2-5
CDR3 protein: CASSLGQGGGETQYF
CDR3 DNA: TGTGCCAGCAGCCTCGGACAGGGTGGCGGAGAGACCCAGTACTTC

V gene: TRBV5-1
clone size: few
D gene: .
J gene: TRBJ1-6
CDR3 protein: CASSRSQGTETPLHF
CDR3 DNA: TGCGCCAGCAGCCGCTCGCAGGGAACGGAGACACCCCTCCACTTT

V gene: TRBV20-1
clone size: many
D gene: TRBD2
J gene: TRBJ2-1
CDR3 protein: CSASAGDEQFF
CDR3 DNA: TGCAGTGCCTCAGCGGGAGATGAGCAGTTCTTC

V gene: TRBV29-1
clone size: .
D gene: .
J gene: TRBJ2-1
CDR3 protein: CSVDAASTNEQFF
CDR3 DNA: TGCAGCGTTGACGCGGCTAGCACCAATGAGCAGTTCTTC

V gene: TRBV6-5
clone size: few
D gene: .
J gene: TRBJ1-3
CDR3 protein: CASSMGNTIYF
CDR3 DNA: TGTGCCAGCAGTATGGGAAACACCATATATTTT

V gene: TRBV9
clone size: few
D gene: .
J gene: TRBJ2-3
CDR3 protein: CASSVFGVDTDTQYF
CDR3 DNA: TGTGCCAGCAGCGTTTTCGGCGTCGACACAGATACGCAGTATTTT

V gene: TRBV12-3/TRBV12-4
clone size: .
D gene: TRBD1
J gene: TRBJ1-4
CDR3 protein: CASTSRQGTATNEKLFF
CDR3 DNA: TGTGCCAGCACCTCACGACAGGGAACTGCAACTAATGAAAAACTGTTTTTT

V gene: TRBV20-1
clone size: many
D gene: .
J gene: TRBJ1-5
CDR3 protein: CSARDSGGGRQPQHF
CDR3 DNA: TGCAGTGCTAGAGATTCAGGAGGGGGGAGGCAGCCCCAGCATTTT

V gene: TRBV27
clone size: .
D gene: TRBD1
J gene: TRBJ1-1
CDR3 protein: CASSSDRGLGTEAFF
CDR3 DNA: TGTGCCAGCAGCTCGGACAGGGGTTTAGGAACTGAAGCTTTCTTT

V gene: TRBV24-1
clone size: .
D gene: .
J gene: TRBJ2-3
CDR3 protein: CATSDLQGTSTDTQYF
CDR3 DNA: TGTGCCACCAGTGATTTGCAAGGGACTAGCACAGATACGCAGTATTTT

V gene: TRBV6-1
clone size: .
D gene: .
J gene: TRBJ2-7
CDR3 protein: CASFSIYEQYF
CDR3 DNA: TGTGCCAGCTTCTCCATCTACGAGCAGTACTTC

V gene: TRBV20-1
clone size: .
D gene: TRBD2
J gene: TRBJ2-2
CDR3 protein: CSARDRGLAGVTGELFF
CDR3 DNA: TGCAGTGCTAGAGATCGGGGGCTAGCGGGAGTCACCGGGGAGCTGTTTTTT

V gene: TRBV5-1
clone size: .
D gene: .
J gene: TRBJ1-1
CDR3 protein: CASSLEIGGPEAFF
CDR3 DNA: TGCGCCAGCAGCTTGGAGATAGGTGGACCTGAAGCTTTCTTT

V gene: TRBV10-2
clone size: many
D gene: .
J gene: TRBJ2-5
CDR3 protein: CASRQGRQETQYF
CDR3 DNA: TGCGCCAGCAGACAGGGTCGGCAAGAGACCCAGTACTTC

V gene: TRBV12-3/TRBV12-4
clone size: few
D gene: .
J gene: TRBJ1-3
CDR3 protein: CASSLGMKGLRSGNTIYF
CDR3 DNA: TGTGCCAGCAGTTTGGGCATGAAGGGCCTTCGCTCTGGAAACACCATATATTTT

V gene: TRBV5-1
clone size: many
D gene: .
J gene: TRBJ1-5
CDR3 protein: CASSLYGGGNQPQHF
CDR3 DNA: TGCGCCAGCAGCTTGTACGGGGGAGGCAATCAGCCCCAGCATTTT

V gene: TRBV12-3/TRBV12-4
clone size: many
D gene: TRBD1
J gene: TRBJ1-1
CDR3 protein: CASSPPGQGAPNTEAFF
CDR3 DNA: TGTGCCAGCAGCCCACCGGGACAGGGGGCTCCGAACACTGAAGCTTTCTTT

V gene: TRBV6-5
clone size: .
D gene: .
J gene: TRBJ1-2
CDR3 protein: CASSYSTGRYGYTF
CDR3 DNA: TGTGCCAGCAGTTACTCCACCGGGCGGTATGGCTACACCTTC

V gene: TRBV12-3/TRBV12-4
clone size: few
D gene: TRBD2
J gene: TRBJ2-1
CDR3 protein: CATNLGASGRNEQFF
CDR3 DNA: TGTGCCACCAACCTGGGGGCTAGCGGGAGGAACGAGCAGTTCTTC

V gene: TRBV4-1
clone size: .
D gene: TRBD1
J gene: TRBJ1-1
CDR3 protein: CASSLTGAPTEAFF
CDR3 DNA: TGCGCCAGCAGCCTGACAGGGGCCCCCACTGAAGCTTTCTTT

V gene: TRBV6-5
clone size: few
D gene: TRBD1
J gene: TRBJ2-6
CDR3 protein: CASSYWDSRANVLTF
CDR3 DNA: TGTGCCAGCAGTTACTGGGACAGTAGGGCCAACGTCCTGACTTTC

V gene: TRBV4-2
clone size: few
D gene: TRBD1
J gene: TRBJ2-2
CDR3 protein: CASSQRDRNTGELFF
CDR3 DNA: TGTGCCAGCAGCCAAAGGGACAGAAACACCGGGGAGCTGTTTTTT

V gene: TRBV7-8
clone size: many
D gene: .
J gene: TRBJ2-1
CDR3 protein: CASSPYRGPSSYNEQFF
CDR3 DNA: TGTGCCAGCAGCCCGTATAGAGGTCCCAGCTCCTACAATGAGCAGTTCTTC

V gene: TRBV20-1
clone size: .
D gene: .
J gene: TRBJ2-1
CDR3 protein: CSHEDSTYNEQFF
CDR3 DNA: TGCAGTCACGAAGACTCCACCTACAATGAGCAGTTCTTC